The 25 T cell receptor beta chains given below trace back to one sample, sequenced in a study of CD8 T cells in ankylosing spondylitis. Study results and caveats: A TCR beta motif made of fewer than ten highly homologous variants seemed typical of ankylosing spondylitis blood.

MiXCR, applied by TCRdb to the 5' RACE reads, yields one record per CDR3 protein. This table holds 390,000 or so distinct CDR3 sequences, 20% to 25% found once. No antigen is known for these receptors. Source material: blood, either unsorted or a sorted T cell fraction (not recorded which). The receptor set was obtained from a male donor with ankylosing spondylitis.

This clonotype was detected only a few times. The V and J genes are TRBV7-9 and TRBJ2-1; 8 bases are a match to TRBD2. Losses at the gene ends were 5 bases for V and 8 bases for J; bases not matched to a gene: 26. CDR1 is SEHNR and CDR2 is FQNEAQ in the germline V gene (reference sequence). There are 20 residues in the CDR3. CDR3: CASSLLWPAGVFMSADEQFF. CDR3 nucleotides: TGTGCCAGCAGCCTATTATGGCCAGCGGGAGTTTTCATGTCTGCCGATGAGCAGTTCTTC.

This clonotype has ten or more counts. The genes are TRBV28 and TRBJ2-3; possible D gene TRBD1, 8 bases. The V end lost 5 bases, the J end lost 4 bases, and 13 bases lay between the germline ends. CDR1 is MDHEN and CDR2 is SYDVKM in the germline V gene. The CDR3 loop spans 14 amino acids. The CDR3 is CASSNRGGADTQYF. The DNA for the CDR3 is TGTGCCAGCAGTAACAGGGGGGGAGCAGATACGCAGTATTTT.

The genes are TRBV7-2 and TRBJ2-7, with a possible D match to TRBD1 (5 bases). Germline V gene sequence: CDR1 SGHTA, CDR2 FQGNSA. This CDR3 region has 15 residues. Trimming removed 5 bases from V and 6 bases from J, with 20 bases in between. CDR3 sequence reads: CASSPQGSLVFEQYF. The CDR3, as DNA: TGTGCCAGCAGCCCGCAGGGTTCCTTGGTTTTCGAGCAGTACTTC.

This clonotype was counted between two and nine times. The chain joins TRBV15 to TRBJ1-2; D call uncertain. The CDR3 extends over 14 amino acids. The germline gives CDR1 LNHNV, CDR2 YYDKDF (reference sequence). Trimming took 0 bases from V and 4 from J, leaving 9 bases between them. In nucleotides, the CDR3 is TGTGCCACCAGCAGAGATAGGGTCGGCTATGGCTACACCTTC. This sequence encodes CATSRDRVGYGYTF.

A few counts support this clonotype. The CDR3 DNA reads as TGCGCCAGCAGTAGGCGAATAGAGGAGACCCAGTACTTC. Its translation is CASSRRIEETQYF. The chain has TRBV5-1 and TRBJ2-5; D call uncertain. The V gene lost 5 bases and the J gene lost 5 bases, with 13 bases spanning the gap. Germline values: CDR1 SGHRS, CDR2 YFSETQ. The CDR3 spans 13 residues.

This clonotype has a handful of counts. The CDR3 region has the DNA TGTGCCAGCAGCCAAAAGCGGGGGACAGGCGGGACTGATCGTGAAAAACTGTTTTTT. It specifies CASSQKRGTGGTDREKLFF. This chain links TRBV11-2 with TRBJ1-4, with 8 bases matching TRBD1. J gave up 7 bases and V 5 bases, and 21 bases lay outside the gene matches. There are 19 residues in the CDR3. Germline loops: CDR1 SGHAT, CDR2 FQNNGV. The full variable domain, its missing parts supplied by reference TRBV11-2 and TRBJ1-4, is EAGVAQSPRYKIIEKRQSVAFWCNPISGHATLYWYQQILGQGPKLLIQFQNNGVVDDSQLPKDRFSAERLKGVDSTLKIQPAKLEDSAVYLCASSQKRGTGGTDREKLFFGSGTQLSVL.

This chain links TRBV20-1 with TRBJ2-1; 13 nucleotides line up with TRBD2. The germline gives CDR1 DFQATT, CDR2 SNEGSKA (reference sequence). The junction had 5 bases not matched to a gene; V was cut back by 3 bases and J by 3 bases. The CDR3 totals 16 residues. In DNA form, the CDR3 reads TGCAGTGCTAGGGGGACTAGCGGGGACCGCTACAATGAGCAGTTCTTC. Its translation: CSARGTSGDRYNEQFF.

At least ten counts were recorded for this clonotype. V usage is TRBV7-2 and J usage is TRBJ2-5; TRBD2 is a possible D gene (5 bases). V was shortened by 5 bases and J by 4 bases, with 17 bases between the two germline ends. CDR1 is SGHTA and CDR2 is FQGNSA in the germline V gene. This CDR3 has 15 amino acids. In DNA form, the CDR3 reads TGTGCCAGCAGCCGTGGGGTTGCCAGCGGAGAGACCCAGTACTTC. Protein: CASSRGVASGETQYF.

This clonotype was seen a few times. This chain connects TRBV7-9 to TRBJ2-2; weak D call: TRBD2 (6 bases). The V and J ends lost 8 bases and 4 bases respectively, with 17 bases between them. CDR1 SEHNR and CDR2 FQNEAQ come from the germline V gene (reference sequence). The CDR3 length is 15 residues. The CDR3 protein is CASSLAGRLTGELFF. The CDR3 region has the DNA TGTGCCAGCTCCCTGGCGGGGAGACTCACCGGGGAGCTGTTTTTT.

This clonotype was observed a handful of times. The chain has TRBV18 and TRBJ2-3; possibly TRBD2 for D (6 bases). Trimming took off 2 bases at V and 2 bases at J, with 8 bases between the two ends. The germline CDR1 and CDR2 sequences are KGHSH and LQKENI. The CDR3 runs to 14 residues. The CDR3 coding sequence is TGTGCCAGCTCACCAGGAGGGAACACAGATACGCAGTATTTT. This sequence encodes CASSPGGNTDTQYF.

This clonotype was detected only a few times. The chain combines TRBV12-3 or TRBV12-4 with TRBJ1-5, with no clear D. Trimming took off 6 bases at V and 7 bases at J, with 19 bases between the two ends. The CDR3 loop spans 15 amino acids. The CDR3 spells CASSRSGPQKQPQHF. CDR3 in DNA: TGTGCCAGCAGCCGTTCCGGGCCGCAGAAGCAGCCCCAGCATTTT.

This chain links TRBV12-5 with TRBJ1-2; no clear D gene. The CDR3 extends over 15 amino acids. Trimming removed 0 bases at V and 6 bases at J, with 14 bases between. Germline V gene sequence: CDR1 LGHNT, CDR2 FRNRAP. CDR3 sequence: CASGLVPGNEDGYTF. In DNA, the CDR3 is TGTGCTAGTGGTTTGGTACCCGGGAATGAAGATGGCTACACCTTC.

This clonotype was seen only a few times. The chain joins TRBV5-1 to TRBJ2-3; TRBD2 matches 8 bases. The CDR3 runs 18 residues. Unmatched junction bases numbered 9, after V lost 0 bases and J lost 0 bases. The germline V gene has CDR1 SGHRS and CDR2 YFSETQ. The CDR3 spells CASSLVFSASGSTDTQYF. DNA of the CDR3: TGCGCCAGCAGCTTGGTCTTTTCGGCTAGCGGGAGCACAGATACGCAGTATTTT. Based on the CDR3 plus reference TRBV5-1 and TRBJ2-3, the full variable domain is KAGVTQTPRYLIKTRGQQVTLSCSPISGHRSVSWYQQTPGQGLQFLFEYFSETQRNKGNFPGRFSGRQFSNSRSEMNVSTLELGDSALYLCASSLVFSASGSTDTQYFGPGTRLTVL.

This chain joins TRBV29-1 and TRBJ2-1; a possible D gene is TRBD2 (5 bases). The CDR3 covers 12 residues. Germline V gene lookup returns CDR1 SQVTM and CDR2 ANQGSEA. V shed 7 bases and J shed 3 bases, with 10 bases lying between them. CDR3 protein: CSGRRDYNEQFF. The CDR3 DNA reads TGCAGCGGGCGACGGGACTACAATGAGCAGTTCTTC.

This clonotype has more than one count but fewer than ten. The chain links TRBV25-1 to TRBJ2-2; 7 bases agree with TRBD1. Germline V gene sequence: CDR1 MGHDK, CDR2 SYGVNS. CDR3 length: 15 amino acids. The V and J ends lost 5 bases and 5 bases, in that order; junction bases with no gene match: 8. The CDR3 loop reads CASSKGTVTTGELFF. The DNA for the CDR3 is TGTGCCAGCAGTAAGGGGACAGTGACAACCGGGGAGCTGTTTTTT.

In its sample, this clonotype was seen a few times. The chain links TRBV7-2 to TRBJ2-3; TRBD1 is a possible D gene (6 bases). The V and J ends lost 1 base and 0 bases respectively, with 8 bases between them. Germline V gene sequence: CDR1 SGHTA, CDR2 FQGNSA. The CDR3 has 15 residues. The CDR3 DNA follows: TGTGCCAGCAGCTTAGTAGGACAGAGCACAGATACGCAGTATTTT. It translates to CASSLVGQSTDTQYF.

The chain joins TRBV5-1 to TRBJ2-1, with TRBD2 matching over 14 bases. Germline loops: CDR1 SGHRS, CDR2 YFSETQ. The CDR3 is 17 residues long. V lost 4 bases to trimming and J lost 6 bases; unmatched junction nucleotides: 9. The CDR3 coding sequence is TGCGCCAGCAGCGCCGAACGACTAGCGGGAGGGCCCAATGAGCAGTTCTTC. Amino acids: CASSAERLAGGPNEQFF. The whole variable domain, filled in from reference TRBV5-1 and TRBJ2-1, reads KAGVTQTPRYLIKTRGQQVTLSCSPISGHRSVSWYQQTPGQGLQFLFEYFSETQRNKGNFPGRFSGRQFSNSRSEMNVSTLELGDSALYLCASSAERLAGGPNEQFFGPGTRLTVL.

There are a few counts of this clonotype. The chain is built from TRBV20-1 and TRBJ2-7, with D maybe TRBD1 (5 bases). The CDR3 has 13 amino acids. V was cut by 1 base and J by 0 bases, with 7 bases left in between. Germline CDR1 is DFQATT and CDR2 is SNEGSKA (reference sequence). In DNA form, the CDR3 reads TGCAGTGCTAGAGCGGACACCTCCTACGAGCAGTACTTC. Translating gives CSARADTSYEQYF.

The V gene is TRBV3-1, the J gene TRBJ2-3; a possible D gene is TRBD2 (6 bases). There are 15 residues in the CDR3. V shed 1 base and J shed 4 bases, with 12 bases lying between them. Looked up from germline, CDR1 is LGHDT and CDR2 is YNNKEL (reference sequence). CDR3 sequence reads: CASSQGSSGADTQYF. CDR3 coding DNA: TGTGCCAGCAGCCAAGGATCATCGGGGGCAGATACGCAGTATTTT.

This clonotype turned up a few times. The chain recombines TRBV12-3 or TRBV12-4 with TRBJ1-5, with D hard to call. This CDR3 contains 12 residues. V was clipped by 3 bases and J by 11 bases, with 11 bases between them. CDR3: CASSFLVGSQHF. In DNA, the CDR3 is TGTGCCAGCAGTTTTCTAGTTGGGTCCCAGCATTTT.

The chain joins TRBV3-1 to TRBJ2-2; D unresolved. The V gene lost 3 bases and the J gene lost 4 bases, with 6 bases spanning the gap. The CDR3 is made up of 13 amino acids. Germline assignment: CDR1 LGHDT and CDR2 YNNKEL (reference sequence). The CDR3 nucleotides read TGTGCCAGCAGCCAGACGGGCACCGGGGAGCTGTTTTTT. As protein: CASSQTGTGELFF. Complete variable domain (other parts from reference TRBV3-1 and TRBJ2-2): DTAVSQTPKYLVTQMGNDKSIKCEQNLGHDTMYWYKQDSKKFLKIMFSYNNKELIINETVPNRFSPKSPDKAHLNLHINSLELGDSAVYFCASSQTGTGELFFGEGSRLTVL.

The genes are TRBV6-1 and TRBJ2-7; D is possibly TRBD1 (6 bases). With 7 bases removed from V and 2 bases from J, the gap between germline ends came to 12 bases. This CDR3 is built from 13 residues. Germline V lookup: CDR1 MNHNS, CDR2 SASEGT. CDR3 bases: TGTGCCAGCACTAAACAGGGTACCTACGAGCAGTACTTC. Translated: CASTKQGTYEQYF.

The CDR3 nucleotides are TGCGCCAGCAGCTTCTCAGGGCCGACTGGGGCCAACGTCCTGACTTTC. It is translated as CASSFSGPTGANVLTF. The V gene is TRBV5-1, the J gene TRBJ2-6, with D possibly TRBD1 on 5 matching bases. Looked up from germline, CDR1 is SGHRS and CDR2 is YFSETQ. This CDR3 spans 16 amino acids. The V gene lost 2 bases and the J gene lost 2 bases, with 11 bases spanning the gap.

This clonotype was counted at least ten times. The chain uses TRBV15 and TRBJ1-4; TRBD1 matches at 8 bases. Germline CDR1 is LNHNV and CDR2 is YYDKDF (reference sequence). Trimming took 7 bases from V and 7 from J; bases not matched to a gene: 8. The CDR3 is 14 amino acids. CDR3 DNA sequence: TGTGCCACCAAATTGGACAGGGCGACTGAAAAACTGTTTTTT. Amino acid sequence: CATKLDRATEKLFF.

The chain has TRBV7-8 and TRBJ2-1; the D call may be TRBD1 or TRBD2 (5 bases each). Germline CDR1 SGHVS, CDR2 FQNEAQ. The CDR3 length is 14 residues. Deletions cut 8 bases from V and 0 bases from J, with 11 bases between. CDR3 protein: CASDSGTSYNEQFF. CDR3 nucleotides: TGTGCCAGCGACTCGGGGACCTCCTACAATGAGCAGTTCTTC.